This T cell receptor (beta chain) was retrieved from a study of T cells in women clearing cervical HPV infection. About the study: Cases' blood sampling followed lesion detection by median approximately 150 days (90 to 200).

In germline, CDR1 is DFQATT, CDR2 SNEGSKA (reference sequence). V lost 6 bases to trimming and J lost 6 bases; unmatched junction nucleotides: 15. The CDR3 covers 16 residues. Points from the study as a whole: Combining TCR richness with V gene abundances gave roughly 0.88 AUC. Unknown T-cell numbers per sample may underlie the richness differences.

Notes on this clone: Its antigen is unidentified. Sequencing ends 3 residues short of the CDR3 end; the germline J gene provides the rest.

Dot-blot hybridization genotyped cervical HPV amplified with MY09/MY11 PCR. This table comes from immunoSEQ multiplex PCR, and its TCRdb copy is limited to in-frame clones, with some not included. In all, the sample yields under 25,000 clones. This TCR derives from a woman aged 18-70 years with a cervical HPV16 infection that either progressed to CIN3+ or cleared (not recorded which). Specimen: blood buffy coat. V is TRBV20-1 and J is TRBJ1-5, with TRBD1 matching over 9 bases. The part of the CDR3 DNA that was read is TGCAGTGCCCTAAAGTTTGGACAGGGGAAGGGTCAGCCC. This sequence encodes CSALKFGQGKGQP. In full, the CDR3 is CSALKFGQGKGQPQHF.